This T cell receptor beta chain came from a study of blood T cells in healthy people across ages. A second PCR of 7 to 11 cycles used a sample-barcoded 5' primer and a J-beta primer mix. Every cDNA was tagged by a template-switch adaptor with 12 random nucleotides. TCRdb fed the 5' RACE reads into MiXCR, producing one record per CDR3 protein. This sample carries about 680,000 distinct CDR3 sequences, 49% of them seen once, and the ten largest clones take roughly 34%. Points on this clonotype: One junction end does not reproduce the germline sequence, and a read error may be involved.

The CDR3 contains 13 residues. The germline V gene encodes CDR1 DFQATT and CDR2 SNEGSKA (reference sequence). The sequence derives from a woman aged 55 to 70 in good health. The specimen was blood. V gene TRBV20-1 combines with J gene TRBJ2-5; D gene uncertain. The CDR3 region is CGARFGDQETQYF. Written as DNA, the CDR3 is TGCGGTGCTAGATTCGGAGACCAAGAGACCCAGTACTTC.